The 18 T cell receptor beta chains below were found in one sample sequenced in a study of T cells in Graves' hyperthyroidism and ophthalmopathy. There were TCR beta CDR3 regions amplified from RNA transcripts. Using the HTBI primer set, a first-round RT-PCR was run on the TCR CDR3. TCRdb called the multiplex PCR reads again in MiXCR, with one record for every CDR3 protein. The sample yields approximately 600,000 distinct CDR3 sequences, around 16% seen once. Sequences were obtained from blood. These receptor sequences come from a woman in her twenties or thirties with Graves' hyperthyroidism.

This clonotype was recorded at least ten times. The V gene is TRBV7-8, the J gene TRBJ1-5; D unresolved. The germline V and J ends were trimmed by 2 bases and 4 bases, with 12 bases remaining between them. The CDR3 covers 15 residues. From germline, CDR1 is SGHVS and CDR2 FQNEAQ. CDR3 protein: CASSLSRSLNQPQHF. In nucleotides, the CDR3 is TGTGCCAGCAGCTTATCCCGGTCGCTGAATCAGCCCCAGCATTTT.

This clonotype was seen ten or more times. The chain couples TRBV12-5 to TRBJ2-1, with D perhaps TRBD2 (6 bases). This CDR3 spans 13 amino acids. CDR1 is LGHNT and CDR2 is FRNRAP in the germline V gene. Trimming pared 2 bases from V and 8 bases from J, leaving 10 bases between. This chain's CDR3 is CASGLPPGDEQFF. The CDR3 coding sequence is TGTGCTAGTGGTTTGCCCCCGGGGGATGAGCAGTTCTTC.

This clonotype was picked up a small number of times. This may come from a read error, since a much larger clone is one base off. V and J are TRBV11-2 and TRBJ2-7; tentatively, D is TRBD1 (5 bases). CDR3 size: 15 residues. From germline, CDR1 is SGHAT and CDR2 FQNNGV. V lost 4 bases to trimming and J lost 4 bases, with 17 bases between them. CDR3 nucleotides: TGTGCCAGCAGCTCATTTGACAGTGTAGAGTACGAGCAGTACTTC. This sequence encodes CASSSFDSVEYEQYF.

Of note for this clonotype: A much larger clone differs from this one at a single base, so this may be a read error. The chain has TRBV30 and TRBJ2-7, with TRBD1 identical over 8 bases. This CDR3 region has 14 residues. The V and J ends lost 2 bases and 3 bases, in that order; junction bases with no gene match: 6. Germline loops: CDR1 GTSNPN, CDR2 SVGIG (reference sequence). CDR3 bases: TGTGCCTGGAGTTCAGGGACAGGACTCTACGAGCAGTACTTC. It translates to CAWSSGTGLYEQYF.

The chain couples TRBV7-6 to TRBJ2-3, with D hard to call. In germline, CDR1 is SGHVS, CDR2 FNYEAQ. Trimming left V 5 bases short and J 1 base short, with 7 bases between. CDR3 size: 13 residues. The CDR3 DNA reads TGTGCCAGCAGCGTAAGAGGCACAGATACGCAGTATTTT. Translated: CASSVRGTDTQYF.

This clonotype was recorded at least ten times. The genes are TRBV7-6 and TRBJ2-7; the D gene is possibly TRBD2 (5 bases). This CDR3 region has 15 residues. In germline, CDR1 is SGHVS, CDR2 FNYEAQ. V shed 5 bases and J shed 5 bases, with 19 bases lying between them. In DNA form, the CDR3 reads TGTGCCAGCAGCAAAGGGAGTGGTTGGTCGGACGAGCAGTACTTC. Translated, it gives CASSKGSGWSDEQYF.

This chain joins TRBV15 and TRBJ2-1, with 16 bases matching TRBD2. The germline gives CDR1 LNHNV, CDR2 YYDKDF (reference sequence). V trimming: 3 bases; J trimming: 9 bases; junction bases outside the gene matches: 5. The CDR3 is 16 residues long. This chain's CDR3 is CATSRGLAGGTSEQFF. The CDR3 bases are TGTGCCACCAGCAGGGGACTAGCGGGAGGGACCAGTGAGCAGTTCTTC.

The rearrangement uses TRBV27 and TRBJ2-1; TRBD1 agrees at 8 bases. Trimming removed 5 bases from V and 10 bases from J; junction bases left unmatched: 13. CDR3 length equals 15 residues. The germline CDR1 and CDR2 sequences are MNHEY and SMNVEV (reference sequence). The CDR3 DNA reads as TGTGCCAGCAGTGAAGCCGGGACAGGATTATACGAGCAGTTCTTC. Translating it yields CASSEAGTGLYEQFF.

This clonotype was picked up a small number of times. The V call is TRBV9, the J call TRBJ1-1; D is unclear. The germline V gene has CDR1 SGDLS and CDR2 YYNGEE. The V end lost 3 bases, the J end lost 2 bases, and 5 bases lay between the germline ends. CDR3 length: 12 residues. CDR3 in DNA: TGTGCCAGCAGCGCCATTAACACTGAAGCTTTCTTT. Its protein product is CASSAINTEAFF.

This clonotype was seen a handful of times. The chain combines TRBV20-1 with TRBJ1-1; no clear D. The length of the CDR3 is 13 residues. V was shortened by 7 bases and J by 1 base, with 13 bases between the two germline ends. Germline CDR1 DFQATT, CDR2 SNEGSKA (reference sequence). CDR3 coding DNA: TGCAGTGGGGGAGGCAGACAGAACACTGAAGCTTTCTTT. Translation gives CSGGGRQNTEAFF.

Notes on this clonotype: The junction differs from germline at one of its ends, possibly a read error. This sequence joins TRBV25-1 and TRBJ2-1, with D possibly matching TRBD2 (6 bases). CDR1 is MGHDK, CDR2 SYGVNS, per germline. The CDR3 covers 16 residues. The CDR3 sequence is CTSSEGGVGSYNEQFF. In DNA form, the CDR3 reads TGTACCAGCAGTGAAGGAGGGGTAGGATCCTACAATGAGCAGTTCTTC.

The sample holds a few counts of this clonotype. V and J are TRBV19 and TRBJ1-1; tentative D call: TRBD1 (6 bases). Trimming pared 1 base from V and 0 bases from J, leaving 15 bases between. CDR1 is LNHDA and CDR2 is SQIVND in the germline V gene (reference sequence). The CDR3 is 17 amino acids. The CDR3 reads CASSIVPYRVMNTEAFF. The DNA of the CDR3 is TGTGCCAGTAGTATAGTCCCATACAGGGTCATGAACACTGAAGCTTTCTTT. The entire variable domain, with the rest obtained from reference TRBV19 and TRBJ1-1, is as follows: DGGITQSPKYLFRKEGQNVTLSCEQNLNHDAMYWYRQDPGQGLRLIYYSQIVNDFQKGDIAEGYSVSREKKESFPLTVTSAQKNPTAFYLCASSIVPYRVMNTEAFFGQGTRLTVV.

The V gene is TRBV5-1, the J gene TRBJ2-5, with 8 bases that match TRBD1. The CDR3 totals 14 residues. J was trimmed by 5 bases and V by 2 bases; bases with no gene match: 5. CDR1 and CDR2 (germline): SGHRS, YFSETQ. CDR3 in amino acids: CASSFDRGVETQYF. The CDR3 bases are TGCGCCAGCAGCTTTGACAGGGGAGTTGAGACCCAGTACTTC. Drawing the rest from reference TRBV5-1 and TRBJ2-5, the complete variable domain is KAGVTQTPRYLIKTRGQQVTLSCSPISGHRSVSWYQQTPGQGLQFLFEYFSETQRNKGNFPGRFSGRQFSNSRSEMNVSTLELGDSALYLCASSFDRGVETQYFGPGTRLLVL.

The chain joins TRBV4-2 to TRBJ2-3, with 8 bases lining up with TRBD2. Unmatched junction bases numbered 7, after V lost 1 base and J lost 1 base. This CDR3 has 17 amino acids. The germline V gene has CDR1 LGHNA and CDR2 YNFKEQ. The CDR3 region has the DNA TGTGCCAGCAGCCAAGGGGGACCGGGACTAGGCACAGATACGCAGTATTTT. It is translated as CASSQGGPGLGTDTQYF.

The V and J genes are TRBV19 and TRBJ2-1, with 14 bases fitting TRBD2. CDR1 is LNHDA, CDR2 SQIVND, per germline (reference sequence). The CDR3 spans 18 residues. The V and J ends lost 5 bases and 0 bases, in that order; junction bases with no gene match: 6. The CDR3 DNA sequence: TGTGCCAGTAGTCGACTAGCGGGAGGGCCATACTCCTACAATGAGCAGTTCTTC. Its translation is CASSRLAGGPYSYNEQFF.

This chain uses TRBV4-3 with TRBJ2-7, with 8 bases that match TRBD1. Germline assignment: CDR1 LGHNA and CDR2 YSLEER. The CDR3 sequence is 14 residues long. With V trimmed by 1 base and J by 5 bases, 4 bases remained unmatched. CDR3 DNA: TGCGCCAGCAGCCAAGGGACAGGGAGCAACGAGCAGTACTTC. Amino acid sequence: CASSQGTGSNEQYF.

This clonotype came up many times. The rearrangement links TRBV12-3 or TRBV12-4 to TRBJ1-6; D gene unclear. This CDR3 comprises 13 residues. The ends were cut back, 3 bases at V and 5 bases at J, with 5 bases in the middle. The CDR3 is CASSLGNNSPLHF. The CDR3 coding sequence is TGTGCCAGCAGTTTGGGCAATAATTCACCCCTCCACTTT.

The chain links TRBV5-1 to TRBJ2-3; D is possibly TRBD2 (5 bases). V gave up 1 base and J gave up 10 bases, with 16 bases separating them. Looked up from germline, CDR1 is SGHRS and CDR2 is YFSETQ. This CDR3 is 14 amino acids long. CDR3 sequence reads: CASSLFGEGEAQYF. CDR3 bases: TGCGCCAGCAGCTTGTTTGGTGAGGGAGAGGCGCAGTATTTT.